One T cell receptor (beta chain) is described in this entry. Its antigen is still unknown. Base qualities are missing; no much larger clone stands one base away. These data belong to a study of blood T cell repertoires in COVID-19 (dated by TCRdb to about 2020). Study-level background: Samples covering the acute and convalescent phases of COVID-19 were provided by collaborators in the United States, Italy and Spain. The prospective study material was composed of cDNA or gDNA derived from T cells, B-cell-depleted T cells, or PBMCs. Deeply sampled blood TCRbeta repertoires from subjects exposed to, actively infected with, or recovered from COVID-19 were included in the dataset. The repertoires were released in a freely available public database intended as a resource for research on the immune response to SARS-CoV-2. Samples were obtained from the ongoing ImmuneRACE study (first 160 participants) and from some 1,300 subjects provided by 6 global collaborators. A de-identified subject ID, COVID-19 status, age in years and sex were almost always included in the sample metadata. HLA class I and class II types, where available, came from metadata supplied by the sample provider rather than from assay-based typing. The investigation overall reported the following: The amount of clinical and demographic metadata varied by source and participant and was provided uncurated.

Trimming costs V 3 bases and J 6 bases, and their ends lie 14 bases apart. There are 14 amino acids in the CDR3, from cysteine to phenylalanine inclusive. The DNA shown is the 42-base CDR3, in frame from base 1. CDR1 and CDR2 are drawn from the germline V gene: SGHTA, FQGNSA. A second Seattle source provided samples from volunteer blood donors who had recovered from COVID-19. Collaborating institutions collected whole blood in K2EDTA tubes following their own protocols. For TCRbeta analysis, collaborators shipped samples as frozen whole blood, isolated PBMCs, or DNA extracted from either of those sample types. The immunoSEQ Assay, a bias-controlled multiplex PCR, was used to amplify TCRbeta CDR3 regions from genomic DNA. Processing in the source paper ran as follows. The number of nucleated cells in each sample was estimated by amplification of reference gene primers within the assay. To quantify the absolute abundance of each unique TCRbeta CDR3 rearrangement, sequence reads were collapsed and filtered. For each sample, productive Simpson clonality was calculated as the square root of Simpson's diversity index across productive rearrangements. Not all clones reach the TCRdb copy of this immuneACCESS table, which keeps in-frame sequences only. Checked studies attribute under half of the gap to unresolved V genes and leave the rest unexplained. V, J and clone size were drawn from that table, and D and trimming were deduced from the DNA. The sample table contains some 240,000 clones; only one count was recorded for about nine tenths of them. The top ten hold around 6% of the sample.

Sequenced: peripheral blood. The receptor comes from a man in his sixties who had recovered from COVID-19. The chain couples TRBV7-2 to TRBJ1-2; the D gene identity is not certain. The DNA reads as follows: TGTGCCAGCAGCTTTAATAGGGTACTAGATGGCTACACCTTC. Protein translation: CASSFNRVLDGYTF.